This T cell receptor (beta chain) emerged from a study of T cell repertoires in cytomegalovirus infection. As to this clonotype: Its target is not known.

The CDR3 runs to 13 residues. Germline V lookup: CDR1 MNHEY, CDR2 SVGEGT. V gave up 10 bases and J gave up 3 bases, with 15 bases separating them. TCRdb processed the reads anew with MiXCR; each CDR3 protein has one entry. The sample lists about 900,000 distinct CDR3 sequences; 30% to 40% were seen once. This rearrangement joins TRBV6-2 or TRBV6-3 to TRBJ1-2; possible D gene TRBD1, 5 bases. This receptor was taken from a human donor in good health (CMV status not recorded). Some clones in this sample may be carry-over from other donors' samples. The source was cultured CD8+ T cells from PBMCs, collected from culture after CMV antigen stimulation. The CDR3 loop reads CATLLTEYYGYTF. DNA of the CDR3: TGTGCCACCCTCCTGACAGAATACTATGGCTACACCTTC.